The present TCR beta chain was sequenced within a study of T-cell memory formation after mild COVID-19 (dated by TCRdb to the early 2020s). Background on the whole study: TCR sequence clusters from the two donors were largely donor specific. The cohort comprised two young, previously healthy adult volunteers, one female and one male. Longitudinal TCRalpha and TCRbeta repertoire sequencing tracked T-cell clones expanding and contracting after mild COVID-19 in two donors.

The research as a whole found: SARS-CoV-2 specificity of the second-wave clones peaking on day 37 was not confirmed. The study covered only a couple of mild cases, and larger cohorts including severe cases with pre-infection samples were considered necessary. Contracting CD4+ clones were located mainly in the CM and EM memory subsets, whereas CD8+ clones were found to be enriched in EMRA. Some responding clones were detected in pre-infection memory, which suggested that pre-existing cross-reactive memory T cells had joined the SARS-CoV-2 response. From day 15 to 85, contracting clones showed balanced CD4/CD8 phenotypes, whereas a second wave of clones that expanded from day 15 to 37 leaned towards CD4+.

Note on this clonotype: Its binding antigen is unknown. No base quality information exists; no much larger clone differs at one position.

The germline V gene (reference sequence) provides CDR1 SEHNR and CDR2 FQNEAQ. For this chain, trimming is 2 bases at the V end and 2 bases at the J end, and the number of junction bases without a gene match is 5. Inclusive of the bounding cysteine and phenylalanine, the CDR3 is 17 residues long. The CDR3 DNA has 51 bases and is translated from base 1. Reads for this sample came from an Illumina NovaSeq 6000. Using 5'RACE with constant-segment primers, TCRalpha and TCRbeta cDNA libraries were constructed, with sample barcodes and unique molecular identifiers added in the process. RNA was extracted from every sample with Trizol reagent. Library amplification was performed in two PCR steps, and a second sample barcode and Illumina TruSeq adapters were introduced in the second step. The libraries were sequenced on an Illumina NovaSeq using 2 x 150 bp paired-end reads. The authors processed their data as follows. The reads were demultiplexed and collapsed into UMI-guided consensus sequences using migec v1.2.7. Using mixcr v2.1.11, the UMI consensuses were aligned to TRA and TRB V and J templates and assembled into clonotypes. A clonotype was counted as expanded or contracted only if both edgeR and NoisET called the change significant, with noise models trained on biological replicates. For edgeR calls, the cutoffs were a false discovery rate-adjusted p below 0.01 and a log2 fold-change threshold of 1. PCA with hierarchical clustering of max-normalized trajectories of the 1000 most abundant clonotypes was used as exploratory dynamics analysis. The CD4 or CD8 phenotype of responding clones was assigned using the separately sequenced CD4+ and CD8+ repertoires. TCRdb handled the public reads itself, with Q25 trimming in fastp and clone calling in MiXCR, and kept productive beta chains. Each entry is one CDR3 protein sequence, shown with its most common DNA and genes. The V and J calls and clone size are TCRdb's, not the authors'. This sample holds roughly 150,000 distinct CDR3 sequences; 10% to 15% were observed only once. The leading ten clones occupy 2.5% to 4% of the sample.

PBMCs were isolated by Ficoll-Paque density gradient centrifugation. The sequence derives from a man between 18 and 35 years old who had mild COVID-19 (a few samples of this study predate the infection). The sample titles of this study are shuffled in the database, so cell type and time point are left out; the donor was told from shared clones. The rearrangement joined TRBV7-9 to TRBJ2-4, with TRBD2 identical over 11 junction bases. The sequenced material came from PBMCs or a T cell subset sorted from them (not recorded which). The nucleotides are TGTGCCAGCAGCTTATGGCTAGCGGGGGGAACCAAAAACATTCAGTACTTC. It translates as CASSLWLAGGTKNIQYF.